One sample yielded the 9 T cell receptor beta chains listed below, sequenced in a study of response to subunit inactivated influenza vaccine listed by TCRdb under 2018. The library was prepared using RT-PCR. The instrument given in TCRdb is Illumina HiSeq 2500. TCRdb trimmed the raw reads at Q25, called clones with MiXCR and kept productive beta chains. Each CDR3 protein appears once, grouped with its most common genes and DNA. This sample comprises 450,000 to 600,000 distinct CDR3 sequences, around 8% of them detected only once. The biggest ten clones account for about an eighth of the sample. The sequences come from PBMCs from blood, collected around 25 months after vaccination. These TCRs come from a man between 45 and 75 years old who received an inactivated influenza vaccine. Donor details come from another sample of the same person, matched by shared clones.

The table lists this clonotype with a few counts. The chain joins TRBV12-3 or TRBV12-4 to TRBJ2-7; 8 nucleotides agree with TRBD1. The CDR3 loop spans 14 amino acids. Germline trimming cut 4 bases from V and 6 bases from J; bases unmatched to any gene: 8. The CDR3 reads CASSSSTGVGEQYF. As DNA, the CDR3 is TGTGCCAGCAGTTCGTCGACAGGGGTCGGCGAGCAGTACTTC.

This clonotype came up a few times. This chain uses TRBV12-3 or TRBV12-4 with TRBJ1-1, with D possibly TRBD1 on 6 matching bases. Trimming removed 5 bases at V and 2 bases at J, with 21 bases between. The CDR3 runs 17 residues. Written as DNA, the CDR3 is TGTGCCAGCAGTCATGCGTTGGGGGGCAGGACTAACACTGAAGCTTTCTTT. Its protein is CASSHALGGRTNTEAFF.

The V call is TRBV7-6, the J call TRBJ2-3, with D possibly TRBD2 on 5 matching bases. CDR1 is SGHVS, CDR2 FNYEAQ, per germline. The CDR3 is 16 amino acids. With 0 bases removed from V and 0 bases from J, the gap between germline ends came to 10 bases. The CDR3 bases are TGTGCCAGCAGCTTAGCTCGGAGGAGAAGCACAGATACGCAGTATTTT. Translated: CASSLARRRSTDTQYF. Looking up the rest from reference TRBV7-6 and TRBJ2-3 gives the full variable domain: GAGVSQSPRYKVTKRGQDVALRCDPISGHVSLYWYRQALGQGPEFLTYFNYEAQQDKSGLPNDRFSAERPEGSISTLTIQRTEQRDSAMYRCASSLARRRSTDTQYFGPGTRLTVL.

In its sample, this clonotype was seen a few times. This rearrangement joins TRBV12-3 or TRBV12-4 to TRBJ2-7; D ambiguous. V was trimmed by 5 bases and J by 6 bases, leaving 17 bases between them. The CDR3 contains 14 residues. CDR3 region: CASSGTGPNLEQYF. CDR3 nucleotide sequence: TGTGCCAGCAGTGGAACCGGGCCCAACCTCGAGCAGTACTTC.

V usage is TRBV2 and J usage is TRBJ2-7, with 11 bases fitting TRBD2. The CDR3 sequence is 15 residues long. In germline, CDR1 is SNHLY, CDR2 FYNNEI. Unmatched junction bases numbered 5, after V lost 4 bases and J lost 3 bases. The CDR3 sequence is CASSVETSGIYEQYF. CDR3 sequence (DNA): TGTGCCAGCAGTGTTGAGACTAGCGGGATCTACGAGCAGTACTTC. Drawing the rest from reference TRBV2 and TRBJ2-7, the complete variable domain is EPEVTQTPSHQVTQMGQEVILRCVPISNHLYFYWYRQILGQKVEFLVSFYNNEISEKSEIFDDQFSVERPDGSNFTLKIRSTKLEDSAMYFCASSVETSGIYEQYFGPGTRLTVT.

The chain combines TRBV11-2 with TRBJ2-5, with D perhaps TRBD1 (5 bases). Germline V CDR1 and CDR2: SGHAT, FQNNGV. There are 16 residues in the CDR3. Between the trimmed V and J ends, which lost 6 bases and 8 bases, there was a span of 25 bases. The CDR3 nucleotides are TGTGCCAGCAGACTTAGACAGTCCAATTACCCCGATACCCAGTACTTC. Protein: CASRLRQSNYPDTQYF.

This clonotype was counted many times. V is TRBV5-1 and J is TRBJ1-1; D perhaps matches TRBD1 (5 bases). CDR3 size: 15 residues. Trimming cost V 1 base and J 1 base, with 11 bases left between them. Germline V gives CDR1 SGHRS, CDR2 YFSETQ. CDR3 region: CASSLTAGRNTEAFF. The CDR3 DNA reads TGCGCCAGCAGCTTGACGGCAGGGAGGAACACTGAAGCTTTCTTT.

This clonotype was detected ten times or more. The CDR3 reads CSVDSGTRETQYF. The DNA of the CDR3 is TGCAGCGTTGATTCAGGGACCCGGGAGACCCAGTACTTC. The chain employs TRBV29-1 and TRBJ2-5; D may be TRBD1 or TRBD2 (5 bases each). The germline CDR1 and CDR2 sequences are SQVTM and ANQGSEA. The CDR3 covers 13 residues. Trimming cost V 3 bases and J 5 bases, with 13 bases left between them. The full variable domain, completed using reference TRBV29-1 and TRBJ2-5, is SAVISQKPSRDICQRGTSLTIQCQVDSQVTMMFWYRQQPGQSLTLIATANQGSEATYESGFVIDKFPISRPNLTFSTLTVSNMSPEDSSIYLCSVDSGTRETQYFGPGTRLLVL.

This clonotype was detected many times. The genes are TRBV4-1 and TRBJ1-4; D gene ambiguous. V was shortened by 1 base and J by 3 bases, with 9 bases between the two germline ends. This CDR3 comprises 15 residues. Germline-derived CDR1 and CDR2 are MGHRA and YSYEKL. CDR3 in DNA: TGCGCCAGCAGCCAAGGGGTACTTTCTAATGAAAAACTGTTTTTT. Translation gives CASSQGVLSNEKLFF.